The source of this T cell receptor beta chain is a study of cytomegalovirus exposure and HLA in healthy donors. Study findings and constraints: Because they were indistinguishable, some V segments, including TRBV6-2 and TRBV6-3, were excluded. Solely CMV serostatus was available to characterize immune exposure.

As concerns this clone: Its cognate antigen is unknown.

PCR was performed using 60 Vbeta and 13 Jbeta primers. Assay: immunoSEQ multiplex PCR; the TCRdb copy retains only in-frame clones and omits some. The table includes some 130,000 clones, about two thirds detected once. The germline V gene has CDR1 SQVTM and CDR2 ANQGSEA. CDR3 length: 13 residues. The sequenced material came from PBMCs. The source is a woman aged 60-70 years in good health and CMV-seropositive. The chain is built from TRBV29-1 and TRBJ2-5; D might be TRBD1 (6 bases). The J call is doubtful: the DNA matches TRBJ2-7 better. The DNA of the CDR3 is TGCAGCGTTGGGGGGCTCCTTACCTACGAGCAGTACTTC. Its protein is CSVGGLLTYEQYF.